This T cell receptor (beta chain) was obtained from a study of blood T cell repertoires in COVID-19. At the level of the study: Donors in the United States, Italy and Spain gave samples during acute or convalescent COVID-19. Sample material is recorded as cDNA or gDNA derived from T cells, B-cell-depleted T cells, or PBMCs.

Germline V gene data show CDR1 as GTSNPN and CDR2 as SVGIG (reference sequence). This CDR3 is 12 amino acids long. V lost 3 bases to trimming and J lost 7 bases, with 13 bases between them. Authors' analysis steps: Amplification with reference gene primers provided the estimates of nucleated cell counts. TCRdb's copy holds only in-frame clones and misses some; the assay was immunoSEQ multiplex PCR. V and J calls and clone size are as listed in that table; D and trimming were resolved from the DNA. Of approximately 190,000 clones in the sample, roughly four fifths are singletons; the top ten hold about 6.5%.

The sequenced sample consisted of peripheral blood. This clonotype was obtained from a woman aged 40 to 50 with acute or convalescent COVID-19. The chain joins TRBV30 to TRBJ2-7; D is unclear. CDR3 protein: CAWSPTPGEQYF. The CDR3 bases are TGTGCCTGGAGCCCCACGCCGGGTGAGCAGTACTTC.